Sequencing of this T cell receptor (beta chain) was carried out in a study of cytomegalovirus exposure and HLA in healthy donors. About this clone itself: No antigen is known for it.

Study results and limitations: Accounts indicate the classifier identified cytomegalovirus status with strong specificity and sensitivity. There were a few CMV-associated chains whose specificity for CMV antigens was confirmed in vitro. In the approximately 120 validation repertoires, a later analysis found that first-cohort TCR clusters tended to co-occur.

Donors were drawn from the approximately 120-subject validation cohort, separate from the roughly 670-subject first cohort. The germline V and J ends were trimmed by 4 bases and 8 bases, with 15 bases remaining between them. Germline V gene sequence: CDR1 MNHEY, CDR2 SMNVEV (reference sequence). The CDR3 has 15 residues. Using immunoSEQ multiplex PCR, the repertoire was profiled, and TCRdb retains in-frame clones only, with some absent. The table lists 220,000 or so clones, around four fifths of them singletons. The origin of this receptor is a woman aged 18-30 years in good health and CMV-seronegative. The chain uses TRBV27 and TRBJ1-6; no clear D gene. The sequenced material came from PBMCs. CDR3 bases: TGTGCCAGCAGTTCCCGACGAGGGTCCGATTCACCCCTCCACTTT. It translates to CASSSRRGSDSPLHF.